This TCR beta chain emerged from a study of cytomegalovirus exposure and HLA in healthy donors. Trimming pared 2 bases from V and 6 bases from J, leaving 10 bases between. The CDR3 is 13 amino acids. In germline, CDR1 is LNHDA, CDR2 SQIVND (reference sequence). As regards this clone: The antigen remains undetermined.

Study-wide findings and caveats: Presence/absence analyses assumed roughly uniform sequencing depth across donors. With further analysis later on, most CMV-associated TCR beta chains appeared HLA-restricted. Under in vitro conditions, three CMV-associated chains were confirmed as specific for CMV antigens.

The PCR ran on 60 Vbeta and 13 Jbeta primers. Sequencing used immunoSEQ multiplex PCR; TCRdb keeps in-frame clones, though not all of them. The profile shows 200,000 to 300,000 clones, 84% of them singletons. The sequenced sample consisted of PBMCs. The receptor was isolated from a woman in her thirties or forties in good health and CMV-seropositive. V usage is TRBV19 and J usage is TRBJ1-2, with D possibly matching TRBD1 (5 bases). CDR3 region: CASSIQGTDGYTF. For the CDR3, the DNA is TGTGCCAGTAGTATACAGGGTACCGATGGCTACACCTTC.